This T cell receptor beta chain is drawn from a study of T cell repertoires in cytomegalovirus infection. The wider study: In public TCR beta signatures, there were indications of both CMV infection and matching HLA type.

Study outcomes and limitations: HLA-C-restricted CMV clonotypes gave the most frequent clonotype in two of eight donors. Summed frequency of shared TCR beta families picked out CMV carriers who also had the relevant HLA.

Ten or more counts support this clonotype. What it recognizes is unknown. TCRdb independently ran MiXCR on the reads; one entry per CDR3 protein. This sample has around 290,000 distinct CDR3 sequences, with about 25% found just once. This CDR3 is 16 amino acids long. Germline V gene sequence: CDR1 MNHEY, CDR2 SVGEGT. Trimming removed 0 bases from V and 7 bases from J, with 18 bases in between. The chain joins TRBV6-2 or TRBV6-3 to TRBJ1-2; D perhaps matches TRBD1 (5 bases). The sequenced material came from PBMCs. This receptor was identified in a human donor in good health (CMV status not recorded). Some clones in this sample may be carry-over from other donors' samples. The DNA for the CDR3 is TGTGCCAGCAGTTACTCGGACTCGTCAGGGACGACTGGCTACACCTTC. This translates into CASSYSDSSGTTGYTF.